This passage covers 10 T cell receptor beta chains from one sample sequenced in a study of response to subunit inactivated influenza vaccine. TCRdb re-derived calls from the RT-PCR reads in MiXCR, one entry per CDR3 protein. The repertoire includes some 550,000 distinct CDR3 sequences, roughly 23% of them detected once, and 2.8% sits in the top ten. These data were also filed under a second study, of T cells expressing NK-cell markers. That publication notes: Synthesis of TCR beta cDNA relied on 5'RACE template switching carrying UMIs.

The sample here was CD4+ T cells sorted from PBMCs, taken 11 to 12 days after vaccination. The source of these receptors is a man aged 50 or older who received an inactivated influenza vaccine.

V gene TRBV7-2 combines with J gene TRBJ2-1, with TRBD2 as a possible D gene (5 bases). Trimming removed 1 base from V and 5 bases from J, with 9 bases in between. Germline CDR1 SGHTA, CDR2 FQGNSA. The CDR3 has 14 residues. DNA of the CDR3: TGTGCCAGCAGCTTAGTCGGGGATGACAATGAGCAGTTCTTC. Translated: CASSLVGDDNEQFF.

The V and J genes are TRBV11-2 and TRBJ2-3, with unresolved D. CDR1 and CDR2 from the germline V gene are SGHAT and FQNNGV. The CDR3 consists of 13 residues. Trimming removed 4 bases from V and 5 bases from J, with 10 bases in between. For the CDR3, the DNA is TGTGCCAGCAGCTCCCTACGTTTAGATACGCAGTATTTT. Translation: CASSSLRLDTQYF.

This chain uses TRBV20-1 with TRBJ1-1, with D perhaps TRBD1 (6 bases). Deletions cut 3 bases from V and 11 bases from J, with 16 bases between. The CDR3 loop spans 12 amino acids. Germline V gives CDR1 DFQATT, CDR2 SNEGSKA (reference sequence). This CDR3 reads CSASDRTAGAFF. For the CDR3, the DNA is TGCAGTGCTAGTGACAGGACTGCCGGGGCTTTCTTT.

This clonotype was seen many times. The chain recombines TRBV12-3 or TRBV12-4 with TRBJ2-1; TRBD2 aligns across 10 bases. The CDR3 has 14 residues. V gave up 6 bases and J gave up 3 bases; unmatched junction bases: 2. The CDR3 DNA reads TGTGCCAGCAGGCGGACTAGCGGCTACAATGAGCAGTTCTTC. Translated: CASRRTSGYNEQFF.

The J gene is TRBJ2-5, the V gene TRBV20-1, with 10 nucleotides matching TRBD2. CDR1 is DFQATT and CDR2 is SNEGSKA in the germline V gene (reference sequence). Unmatched junction bases numbered 3, after V lost 3 bases and J lost 2 bases. The CDR3 is 14 residues long. The CDR3 region has the DNA TGCAGTGCTAGCGGGACTAGCGTTCAAGAGACCCAGTACTTC. It codes for CSASGTSVQETQYF.

This clonotype occurred a few times. The rearrangement links TRBV24-1 to TRBJ2-1, with TRBD2 matching over 8 bases. This CDR3 contains 15 residues. Trimming cost V 5 bases and J 7 bases; bases outside gene matches: 9. In germline, CDR1 is KGHDR, CDR2 SFDVKD. The CDR3 DNA reads TGTGCCACCAGTGCGCCAGCGGGAGTCTTTAATGAGCAGTTCTTC. Protein: CATSAPAGVFNEQFF.

J is TRBJ2-1 and V is TRBV7-9, with D hard to call. Trimming removed 5 bases from V and 0 bases from J, with 11 bases in between. CDR1 SEHNR and CDR2 FQNEAQ come from the germline V gene (reference sequence). The CDR3 length is 15 residues. The DNA of the CDR3 is TGTGCCAGCAGCCCTAGTAGGGACTCCTACAATGAGCAGTTCTTC. Translation gives CASSPSRDSYNEQFF.

The J gene is TRBJ2-7, the V gene TRBV9; D uncertain. The germline gives CDR1 SGDLS, CDR2 YYNGEE. V shed 0 bases and J shed 2 bases, with 12 bases lying between them. The CDR3 loop spans 15 amino acids. DNA of the CDR3: TGTGCCAGCAGCGTAGGTAAAGGCCCTCCCTACGAGCAGTACTTC. Translated: CASSVGKGPPYEQYF.

The chain is built from TRBV18 and TRBJ2-7; D may be TRBD1 (7 bases). The CDR3 extends over 16 amino acids. CDR1 and CDR2 (germline): KGHSH, LQKENI. Trimming took off 5 bases at V and 3 bases at J, with 20 bases between the two ends. For the CDR3, the DNA is TGTGCCAGCTCAAACACGCGCGGGACAGCTAGCTACGAGCAGTACTTC. It codes for CASSNTRGTASYEQYF.

A few counts support this clonotype. The rearrangement uses TRBV20-1 and TRBJ1-5; weak D call: TRBD1 (6 bases). Germline V gene lookup returns CDR1 DFQATT and CDR2 SNEGSKA (reference sequence). The CDR3 loop spans 13 amino acids. V dropped 4 bases and J dropped 3 bases, with 10 bases sitting between them. Here the CDR3 reads CSAIQGFNQPQHF. DNA for the CDR3: TGCAGTGCTATACAGGGATTCAATCAGCCCCAGCATTTT.